A selection of T cell receptor beta chains follows, all from one sample in a study of PD-L1 blockade in urothelial cancer. Profiling relied on immunoSEQ multiplex PCR, and the TCRdb table lists in-frame clones only, not all of them. The profile shows 35,000 or so clones, around 33% of them singletons. The sequencing used tumor tissue, collected before atezolizumab (anti-PD-L1) treatment. All receptors come from a man between 60 and 70 years old with urothelial cancer. Both conserved end residues are part of each CDR3. D genes are given only for firm matches. The size field is filled for only some rows; it gives once, few, many or a size class.

j_call clone_size d_call v_call cdr3_aa cdr3_nt
TRBJ2-5 NA NA TRBV9 CASSVEWTGRTQYF TGTGCCAGCAGCGTAGAGTGGACGGGACGGACCCAGTACTTC
TRBJ1-1 NA TRBD1 TRBV10-2 CASSGSGTGEAFF TGCGCCAGCAGTGGCTCCGGGACAGGTGAAGCTTTCTTT
TRBJ1-1 few NA TRBV29-1 CSGLGRAGTEAFF TGCAGCGGGCTTGGAAGGGCCGGAACTGAAGCTTTCTTT
TRBJ2-3 NA NA TRBV28 CASRSTGITDTQYF TGTGCCAGCAGGTCAACTGGTATCACAGATACGCAGTATTTT
TRBJ2-1 NA TRBD1 TRBV18 CASSPGTGGGNEQFF TGTGCCAGCTCACCGGGGACAGGTGGCGGGAATGAGCAGTTCTTC
TRBJ1-1 NA NA TRBV19 CASTTTGINTEAFF TGTGCCAGTACCACCACAGGGATTAACACTGAAGCTTTCTTT
TRBJ1-4 NA NA TRBV29-1 CSVKVSNEKLFF TGCAGCGTTAAAGTCTCTAATGAAAAACTGTTTTTT
TRBJ1-3 few NA TRBV14 CASSQGGASGNTIYF TGTGCCAGCAGCCAAGGGGGAGCCTCTGGAAACACCATATATTTT
TRBJ1-2 few NA TRBV2 CASLGGRRYGYTF TGTGCCAGCCTTGGGGGCCGGAGGTATGGCTACACCTTC
TRBJ2-1 NA NA TRBV30 CAWRRSSEQFF TGTGCCTGGCGCAGGAGCAGTGAGCAGTTCTTC
TRBJ2-2 few TRBD2 TRBV6-8 CASSLAGGSGIANTGELFF TGTGCCAGCAGCCTCGCCGGGGGTAGCGGGATAGCGAACACCGGGGAGCTGTTTTTT
TRBJ1-5 NA TRBD1 TRBV28 CASSSRDRGETQPQHF TGTGCCAGCAGTTCCCGGGACAGGGGAGAGACTCAGCCCCAGCATTTT
TRBJ1-1 many TRBD1 TRBV9 CASSSRTGKNTEAFF TGTGCCAGCAGTTCCCGGACAGGGAAGAACACTGAAGCTTTCTTT
TRBJ1-4 few NA TRBV6-8 CASSQGGRWEKLFF TGTGCCAGCAGTCAAGGGGGGCGCTGGGAAAAACTGTTTTTT
TRBJ1-1 NA TRBD1 TRBV28 CASRSTGGNTEAFF TGTGCCAGCAGATCGACAGGGGGCAATACTGAAGCTTTCTTT
TRBJ1-4 few NA TRBV6-8 CASRSRQSRNEKLFF TGTGCCAGCAGGTCCCGACAATCGAGAAATGAAAAACTGTTTTTT
TRBJ2-7 NA NA TRBV6-1 CASSEAWGGTYEQYF TGTGCCAGCAGTGAAGCGTGGGGCGGAACCTACGAGCAGTACTTC
TRBJ1-4 few TRBD1 TRBV30 CAWSPIDRATNEKLFF TGTGCCTGGAGCCCAATCGACAGGGCAACTAATGAAAAACTGTTTTTT
TRBJ1-1 NA TRBD1 TRBV18 CASSEGQGYAFF TGTGCCAGCTCTGAGGGACAGGGTTATGCTTTCTTT
TRBJ2-7 NA NA TRBV28 CASRRQVSSYEQYF TGTGCCAGCAGACGACAGGTGAGCTCCTACGAGCAGTACTTC
TRBJ2-4 NA NA TRBV23-1 CASTPLTGTLKVAKNIQYF TGCGCCAGCACCCCCTTGACCGGGACACTAAAGGTAGCCAAAAACATTCAGTACTTC
TRBJ1-1 NA NA TRBV19 CASSQQRESEAFF TGTGCCAGTAGCCAACAGAGAGAGTCTGAAGCTTTCTTT
TRBJ1-6 few NA TRBV6-8 CASRDSINSPLHF TGTGCCAGCAGGGACAGCATTAATTCACCCCTCCACTTT
TRBJ2-7 few NA TRBV11-1 CASSPPGGSYEQYF TGTGCCAGCAGCCCGCCGGGCGGGTCCTACGAGCAGTACTTC
TRBJ1-4 few NA TRBV7-6 CASSLEGGSPKKLFF TGTGCCAGCAGCTTAGAGGGAGGTAGTCCCAAAAAACTGTTTTTT
TRBJ2-7 NA NA TRBV10-1 CASSSSYEQYF TGCGCCAGCAGTTCGTCTTACGAGCAGTACTTC
TRBJ2-7 few NA TRBV9 CASSVGVGYEQYF TGTGCCAGCAGCGTAGGAGTTGGCTACGAGCAGTACTTC
TRBJ2-1 NA TRBD2 TRBV18 CASLHPSSGLGEQFF TGTGCCAGCCTACACCCCTCTAGCGGCCTCGGTGAGCAGTTCTTC
TRBJ2-7 few NA TRBV11-3 CASSSDRLTYEQYF TGTGCCAGCAGCTCCGACAGGCTCACCTACGAGCAGTACTTC
TRBJ1-4 NA TRBD1 TRBV25-1 CASSETGGDEKLFF TGTGCCAGCAGTGAGACAGGGGGGGATGAAAAACTGTTTTTT